The present T cell receptor (beta chain) was sequenced within a study of blood T cell repertoires in COVID-19. Background on the study: From T cells, B-cell-depleted T cells, or PBMCs came the material, which was cDNA or gDNA.

Germline CDR1 and CDR2: KGHSH and LQKENI. The CDR3 length is 16 residues. Trimming at V came to 0 bases and at J to 7 bases, leaving 7 bases not matched to a gene. Original handling: Reference gene primer amplification gave nucleated cell count estimates. Only in-frame clones appear in the TCRdb table, and some are missing; sequencing was by immunoSEQ multiplex PCR. That table gives V, J and clone size, and the DNA gave D and trimming. The sample contains under 250,000 clones, approximately 90% of which appear only once. The chain recombines TRBV18 with TRBJ2-1, with 9 bases that match TRBD1. This receptor was obtained from a woman aged 40-49 years with acute or convalescent COVID-19. The source material was peripheral blood. CDR3 nucleotide sequence: TGTGCCAGCTCACCACCAGGGACAGGGAGTAGGAATGAGCAGTTCTTC. Protein sequence: CASSPPGTGSRNEQFF.